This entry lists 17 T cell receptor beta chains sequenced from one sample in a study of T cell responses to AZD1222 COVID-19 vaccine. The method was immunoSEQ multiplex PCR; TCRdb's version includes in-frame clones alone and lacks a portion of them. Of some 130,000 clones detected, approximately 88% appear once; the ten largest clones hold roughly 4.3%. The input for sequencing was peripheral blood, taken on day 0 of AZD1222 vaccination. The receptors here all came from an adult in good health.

CDR3 residues: CASRYRAGEKLFF. The CDR3 coding sequence is TGTGCCAGCAGATACAGGGCCGGTGAAAAACTGTTTTTT. This chain connects TRBV12-3 or TRBV12-4 to TRBJ1-4; D is perhaps TRBD1 (6 bases). The CDR3 extends over 13 amino acids. V lost 6 bases and J lost 7, with 12 bases in between.

The CDR3 DNA reads as TGTGCCAGCAGTCCCACTTCGACAGGGGGCATAGCACCCCTCCACTTT. Protein: CASSPTSTGGIAPLHF. The chain is built from TRBV28 and TRBJ1-6; the match to TRBD1 covers 10 bases. The CDR3 extends over 16 amino acids. CDR1 MDHEN and CDR2 SYDVKM come from the germline V gene. V was clipped by 5 bases and J by 11 bases; unmatched bases: 12.

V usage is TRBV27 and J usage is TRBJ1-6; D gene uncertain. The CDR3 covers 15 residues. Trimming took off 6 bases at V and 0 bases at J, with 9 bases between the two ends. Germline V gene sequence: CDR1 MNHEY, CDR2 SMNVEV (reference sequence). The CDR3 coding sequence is TGTGCCAGCAGCATCAAGATCTCCTATAATTCACCCCTCCACTTT. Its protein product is CASSIKISYNSPLHF.

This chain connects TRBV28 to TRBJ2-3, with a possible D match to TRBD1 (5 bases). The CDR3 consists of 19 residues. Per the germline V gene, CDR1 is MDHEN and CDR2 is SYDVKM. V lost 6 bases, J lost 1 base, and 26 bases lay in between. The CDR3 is CASSPDHGADSRGTDTQYF. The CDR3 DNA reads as TGTGCCAGCAGCCCTGACCATGGGGCCGACAGTCGGGGCACAGATACGCAGTATTTT.

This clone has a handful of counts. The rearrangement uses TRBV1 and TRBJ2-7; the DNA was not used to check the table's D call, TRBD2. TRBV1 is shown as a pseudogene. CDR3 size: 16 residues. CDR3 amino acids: CTSSQEGGGRIYEQYF. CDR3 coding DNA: TGCACCAGCAGCCAGGAGGGCGGGGGCCGAATCTACGAGCAGTACTTC.

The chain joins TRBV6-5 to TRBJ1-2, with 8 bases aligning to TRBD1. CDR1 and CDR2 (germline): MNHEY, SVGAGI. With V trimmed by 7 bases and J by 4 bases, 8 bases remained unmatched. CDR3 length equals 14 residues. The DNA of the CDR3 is TGTGCCAGCAACGACAGGGGATCTCCCTATGGCTACACCTTC. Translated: CASNDRGSPYGYTF.

This CDR3 is CASTRTGEEGYGYTF. The CDR3, as DNA: TGTGCCAGCACCCGGACAGGGGAAGAAGGCTATGGCTACACCTTC. This rearrangement joins TRBV9 to TRBJ1-2, with 9 bases identical to TRBD1. This CDR3 is 15 amino acids long. Germline V gene data show CDR1 as SGDLS and CDR2 as YYNGEE. Trimming took 6 bases from V and 4 from J; bases not matched to a gene: 10.

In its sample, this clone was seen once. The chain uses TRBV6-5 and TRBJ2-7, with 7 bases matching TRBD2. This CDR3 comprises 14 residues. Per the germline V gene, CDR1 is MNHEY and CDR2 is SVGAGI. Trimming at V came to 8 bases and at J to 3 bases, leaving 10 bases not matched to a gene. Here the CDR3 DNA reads TGTGCCAGCGGGGGGGGTCTAATTCGCTACGAGCAGTACTTC. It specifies CASGGGLIRYEQYF.

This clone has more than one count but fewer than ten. CDR3 sequence (DNA): TGTGCCAGCAGCCCACTTGCCCGACAGGGATACACCGGGGAGCTGTTTTTT. Protein product: CASSPLARQGYTGELFF. This rearrangement joins TRBV7-9 to TRBJ2-2, with 7 bases aligning to TRBD1. This CDR3 comprises 17 residues. V lost 5 bases and J lost 3; bases outside the gene matches: 12. Germline V gene data show CDR1 as SEHNR and CDR2 as FQNEAQ (reference sequence).

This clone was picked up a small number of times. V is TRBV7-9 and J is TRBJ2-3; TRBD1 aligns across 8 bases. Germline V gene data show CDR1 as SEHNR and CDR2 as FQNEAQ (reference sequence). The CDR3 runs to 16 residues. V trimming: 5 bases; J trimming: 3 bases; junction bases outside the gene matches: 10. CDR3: CASSIPGGAGTDTQYF. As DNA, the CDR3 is TGTGCCAGCAGCATCCCAGGGGGCGCAGGTACAGATACGCAGTATTTT.

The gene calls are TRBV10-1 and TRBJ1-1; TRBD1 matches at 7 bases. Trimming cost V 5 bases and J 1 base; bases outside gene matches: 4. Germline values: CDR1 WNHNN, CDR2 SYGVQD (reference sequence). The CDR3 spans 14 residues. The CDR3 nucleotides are TGCGCCAGCAGTCCTAACAGGGGGAACACTGAAGCTTTCTTT. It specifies CASSPNRGNTEAFF.

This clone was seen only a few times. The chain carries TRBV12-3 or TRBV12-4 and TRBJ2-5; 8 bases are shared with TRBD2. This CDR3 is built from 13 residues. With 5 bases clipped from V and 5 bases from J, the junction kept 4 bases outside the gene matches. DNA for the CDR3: TGTGCCAGCAGTCGGGGGGGTCGGGAGACCCAGTACTTC. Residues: CASSRGGRETQYF.

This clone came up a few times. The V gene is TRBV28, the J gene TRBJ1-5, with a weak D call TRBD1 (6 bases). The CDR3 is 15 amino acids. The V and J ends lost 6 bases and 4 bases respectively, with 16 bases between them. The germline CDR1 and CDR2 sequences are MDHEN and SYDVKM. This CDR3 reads CASSRNRALNQPQHF. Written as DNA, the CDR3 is TGTGCCAGCAGCCGGAACAGGGCTTTGAATCAGCCCCAGCATTTT.

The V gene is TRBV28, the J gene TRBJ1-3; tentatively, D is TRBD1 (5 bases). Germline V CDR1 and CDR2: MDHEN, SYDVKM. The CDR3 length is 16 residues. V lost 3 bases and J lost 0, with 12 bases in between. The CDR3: CASSFYRGSSGNTIYF. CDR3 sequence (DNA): TGTGCCAGCAGTTTTTACCGGGGCAGCTCTGGAAACACCATATATTTT. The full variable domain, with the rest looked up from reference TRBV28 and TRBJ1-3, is DVKVTQSSRYLVKRTGEKVFLECVQDMDHENMFWYRQDPGLGLRLIYFSYDVKMKEKGDIPEGYSVSREKKERFSLILESASTNQTSMYLCASSFYRGSSGNTIYFGEGSWLTVV.

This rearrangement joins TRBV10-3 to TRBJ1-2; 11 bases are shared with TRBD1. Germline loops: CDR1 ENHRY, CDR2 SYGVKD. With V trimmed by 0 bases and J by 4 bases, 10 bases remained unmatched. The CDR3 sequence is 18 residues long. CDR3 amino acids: CAISESPGQGAQPYGYTF. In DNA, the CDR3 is TGTGCCATCAGTGAGTCGCCCGGACAGGGGGCCCAACCCTATGGCTACACCTTC.

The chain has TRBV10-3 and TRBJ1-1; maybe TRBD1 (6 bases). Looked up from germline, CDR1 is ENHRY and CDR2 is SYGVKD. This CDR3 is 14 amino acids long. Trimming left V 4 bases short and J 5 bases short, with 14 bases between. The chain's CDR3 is CAISGRGSGTEAFF. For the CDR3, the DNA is TGTGCCATCAGTGGAAGGGGGTCCGGAACTGAAGCTTTCTTT.

The CDR3 loop reads CASEIQMNTEAFF. The CDR3 bases are TGTGCCAGCGAGATTCAAATGAACACTGAAGCTTTCTTT. The V gene is TRBV2, the J gene TRBJ1-1; D is unresolved. V was pared by 8 bases and J by 0 bases, with 10 bases between. The germline gives CDR1 SNHLY, CDR2 FYNNEI. The CDR3 runs to 13 residues.